This T cell receptor beta chain was observed in a study of blood T cell repertoires in COVID-19. This clone came up a few times. The data were produced by immunoSEQ multiplex PCR, yet TCRdb's version contains in-frame clones alone and is incomplete. Of some 150,000 clones detected, almost 85% appear once; the ten largest clones hold roughly 8%. The specimen was peripheral blood. The TCR sequence derives from a man aged 40-50 years who had recovered from COVID-19.

CDR3 region: CASGFGSGNTIYF. The CDR3 region has the DNA TGTGCTAGTGGTTTCGGCTCTGGAAACACCATATATTTT. This chain connects TRBV12-5 to TRBJ1-3; no definite D call. V gave up 3 bases and J gave up 0 bases, with 3 bases separating them. The length of the CDR3 is 13 residues. The V gene's germline CDR1 is LGHNT and CDR2 FRNRAP.